The 21 T cell receptor beta chains given below trace back to one sample, sequenced in a study of T cells in Graves' hyperthyroidism and ophthalmopathy. TCR beta CDR3 region amplification was performed from RNA transcripts. An initial round of RT-PCR targeting the TCR CDR3 relied on the HTBI primer set. Each CDR3 protein is one row after TCRdb ran MiXCR on the multiplex PCR reads. The sample gives a few hundred thousand distinct CDR3 sequences, more than 12% of which show up once; 32% is in the top ten. Sequencing was done on a sample of blood. The receptors come from a woman in her thirties with Graves' hyperthyroidism.

The chain recombines TRBV5-6 with TRBJ2-5, with a tentative D call TRBD2 (5 bases). V gave up 3 bases and J gave up 2 bases, with 20 bases separating them. The CDR3 loop spans 17 amino acids. The germline gives CDR1 SGHDT, CDR2 YYEEEE. Here the CDR3 reads CASSSWASSAYQETQYF. As DNA, the CDR3 is TGTGCCAGCAGCTCCTGGGCGAGTAGCGCTTATCAAGAGACCCAGTACTTC.

CDR3 in amino acids: CASSLIPGTGDYEQYF. Here the CDR3 DNA reads TGTGCCAGCAGCTTAATACCCGGGACAGGAGACTACGAGCAGTACTTC. The rearrangement links TRBV7-3 to TRBJ2-7; TRBD1 matches 8 bases. The CDR3 runs 16 residues. Germline-derived CDR1 and CDR2 are SGHTA and FQGTGA. V shed 1 base, J shed 3 bases, and the junction held 8 bases outside the gene matches.

V usage is TRBV20-1 and J usage is TRBJ1-2; 7 positions match TRBD1. CDR3 length equals 14 residues. CDR1 DFQATT and CDR2 SNEGSKA come from the germline V gene (reference sequence). Germline trimming cut 3 bases from V and 4 bases from J; bases unmatched to any gene: 8. The CDR3 loop reads CSARDLGGLYGYTF. CDR3 in DNA: TGCAGTGCTAGGGATCTAGGGGGCCTCTATGGCTACACCTTC.

V gene TRBV15 combines with J gene TRBJ1-4; D not certain. Trimming pared 0 bases from V and 8 bases from J, leaving 4 bases between. Germline V gene lookup returns CDR1 LNHNV and CDR2 YYDKDF (reference sequence). The CDR3 is 12 amino acids. CDR3 DNA: TGTGCCACCAGCAGAGATTTAGAAAAACTGTTTTTT. The encoded protein is CATSRDLEKLFF.

This sequence joins TRBV30 and TRBJ1-5; D unclear. The CDR3 runs to 13 residues. V lost 2 bases and J 11 bases, leaving 16 bases between the germline ends. CDR1 and CDR2 from the germline V gene are GTSNPN and SVGIG (reference sequence). CDR3 sequence: CAWSSALSESQHF. CDR3 bases: TGTGCCTGGAGTTCAGCCCTGTCGGAGTCCCAGCATTTT.

This clonotype was seen ten or more times. The CDR3 sequence: CASSEWGELGEQYF. The CDR3 nucleotides are TGTGCCAGCAGTGAATGGGGGGAACTCGGCGAGCAGTACTTC. V is TRBV6-1 and J is TRBJ2-7, with a weak D call TRBD2 (6 bases). Germline V CDR1 and CDR2: MNHNS, SASEGT. CDR3 length equals 14 residues. Trimming took off 2 bases at V and 6 bases at J, with 14 bases between the two ends.

A few counts support this clonotype. V and J are TRBV11-2 and TRBJ2-1, with D unclear. Germline CDR1 and CDR2: SGHAT and FQNNGV. V was shortened by 1 base and J by 6 bases, with 10 bases between the two germline ends. The CDR3 consists of 14 residues. The CDR3, as DNA: TGTGCCAGCAGCTTAGCCCCCCACTCCAATGAGCAGTTCTTC. It specifies CASSLAPHSNEQFF.

As regards this clonotype: Possible read error: a much larger clone is one base away. This CDR3 is missing its conserved last phenylalanine or tryptophan, likely due to a read error. This rearrangement joins TRBV5-1 to TRBJ2-5; D possibly corresponds to TRBD1 (6 bases). The CDR3 loop spans 15 amino acids. V was pared by 0 bases and J by 1 base, with 10 bases between. The germline V gene encodes CDR1 SGHRS and CDR2 YFSETQ. The CDR3, as DNA: TGCGCCAGCAGCTTGGTAGTGGGGGCCCAAGAGACCCAGTACTCC. It yields the protein CASSLVVGAQETQYS.

This clonotype was detected only a few times. The CDR3 is CATNPGGRSNEQFF. In nucleotides, the CDR3 is TGTGCCACCAACCCAGGCGGGAGAAGTAATGAGCAGTTCTTC. The J gene is TRBJ2-1, the V gene TRBV15, with TRBD2 identical over 7 bases. The germline V gene encodes CDR1 LNHNV and CDR2 YYDKDF (reference sequence). There are 14 residues in the CDR3. Trimming took 7 bases from V and 7 from J; bases not matched to a gene: 10.

Only one count was recorded for this clonotype. V is TRBV19 and J is TRBJ1-1; TRBD1 aligns across 8 bases. This CDR3 is 14 amino acids long. V was clipped by 9 bases and J by 1 base; unmatched bases: 7. CDR1 is LNHDA and CDR2 is SQIVND in the germline V gene (reference sequence). The DNA for the CDR3 is TGTGCCAGCACAAAGGGACAGGCGAACACTGAAGCTTTCTTT. This encodes CASTKGQANTEAFF.

CDR3 nucleotide sequence: TGTGCCACCAGCAGGGACAGGGGGATAGGTGGAAACACCATATATTTT. It yields the protein CATSRDRGIGGNTIYF. V is TRBV15 and J is TRBJ1-3; 10 bases map to TRBD1. Germline-derived CDR1 and CDR2 are LNHNV and YYDKDF (reference sequence). This CDR3 contains 16 residues. J was trimmed by 3 bases and V by 3 bases; bases with no gene match: 5. The full variable domain, completed using reference TRBV15 and TRBJ1-3, is DAMVIQNPRYQVTQFGKPVTLSCSQTLNHNVMYWYQQKSSQAPKLLFHYYDKDFNNEADTPDNFQSRRPNTSFCFLDIRSPGLGDTAMYLCATSRDRGIGGNTIYFGEGSWLTVV.

This clonotype has a handful of counts. The chain has TRBV7-9 and TRBJ1-1; D unclear. Germline-derived CDR1 and CDR2 are SEHNR and FQNEAQ (reference sequence). This CDR3 has 12 amino acids. V shed 6 bases and J shed 10 bases, with 15 bases lying between them. In DNA form, the CDR3 reads TGTGCCAGCAGATTCGACAACAGTCGAGCTTTCTTT. Protein: CASRFDNSRAFF.

The J gene is TRBJ2-7, the V gene TRBV13; 7 bases agree with TRBD1. The CDR3 covers 15 residues. Losses at the gene ends were 5 bases for V and 4 bases for J; bases not matched to a gene: 11. CDR1 and CDR2 (germline): PRHDT, FYEKMQ (reference sequence). CDR3 nucleotide sequence: TGTGCCAGCAGCCCTTCCGGGACAGAAATGTACGAGCAGTACTTC. It translates to CASSPSGTEMYEQYF. Full variable domain (missing parts from reference TRBV13 and TRBJ2-7): AAGVIQSPRHLIKEKRETATLKCYPIPRHDTVYWYQQGPGQDPQFLISFYEKMQSDKGSIPDRFSAQQFSDYHSELNMSSLELGDSALYFCASSPSGTEMYEQYFGPGTRLTVT.

The chain carries TRBV7-3 and TRBJ2-2; 10 bases agree with TRBD1. The CDR3 contains 16 residues. Per the germline V gene, CDR1 is SGHTA and CDR2 is FQGTGA. The V gene end was trimmed by 3 bases and the J gene end by 6 bases; junction bases not matched to a gene: 7. The CDR3 spells CASSLTRDRGSGELFF. CDR3 nucleotides: TGTGCCAGCAGCTTGACCCGGGACAGGGGTTCCGGGGAGCTGTTTTTT.

This clonotype was found many times. The gene calls are TRBV20-1 and TRBJ2-7, with 10 bases aligning to TRBD2. The CDR3 covers 13 residues. The V gene end was trimmed by 2 bases and the J gene end by 5 bases; junction bases not matched to a gene: 3. The V gene's germline CDR1 is DFQATT and CDR2 SNEGSKA (reference sequence). The CDR3 sequence is CSARLAGVHEQYF. The CDR3 DNA reads TGCAGTGCTAGACTAGCGGGAGTCCACGAGCAGTACTTC.

At least ten counts were recorded for this clonotype. This chain uses TRBV28 with TRBJ2-7, with D hard to call. Germline CDR1 reads MDHEN; CDR2 reads SYDVKM. The CDR3 runs 13 residues. V was shortened by 2 bases and J by 2 bases, with 7 bases between the two germline ends. CDR3 loop: CASSLVGTYEQYF. CDR3 bases: TGTGCCAGCAGTTTAGTGGGCACCTACGAGCAGTACTTC.

The chain carries TRBV5-1 and TRBJ2-1; the match to TRBD2 covers 10 bases. Germline V CDR1 and CDR2: SGHRS, YFSETQ. This CDR3 region has 13 residues. V trimming: 8 bases; J trimming: 5 bases; junction bases outside the gene matches: 4. CDR3 loop: CASGTSENNEQFF. DNA of the CDR3: TGCGCCAGTGGGACTAGCGAGAACAATGAGCAGTTCTTC.

This clonotype came up many times. The V gene is TRBV7-2, the J gene TRBJ2-1, with D maybe TRBD1 (5 bases). Germline loops: CDR1 SGHTA, CDR2 FQGNSA. V was cut by 5 bases and J by 3 bases, with 8 bases left in between. The CDR3 length is 13 residues. CDR3 amino acids: CASSVDSYNEQFF. As DNA, the CDR3 is TGTGCCAGCAGCGTCGACAGCTACAATGAGCAGTTCTTC.

This clonotype was seen many times. Sequence at one end of the junction differs from germline and may be a read error. This chain connects TRBV18 to TRBJ1-1; the match to TRBD1 covers 9 bases. Per germline, CDR1 KGHSH and CDR2 LQKENI. This CDR3 contains 13 residues. The CDR3 loop is CASTPPGQGEAFF. The CDR3 DNA reads as TGTGCCAGCACACCTCCGGGACAGGGCGAAGCTTTCTTT. The variable domain in full, completed from reference TRBV18 and TRBJ1-1, reads NAGVMQNPRHLVRRRGQEARLRCSPMKGHSHVYWYRQLPEEGLKFMVYLQKENIIDESGMPKERFSAEFPKEGPSILRIQQVVRGDSAAYFCASTPPGQGEAFFGQGTRLTVV.

This clonotype was detected a few times. The rearrangement links TRBV6-1 to TRBJ1-1; TRBD1 aligns across 8 bases. This CDR3 contains 13 residues. The V and J ends lost 6 bases and 5 bases, in that order; junction bases with no gene match: 5. Germline assignment: CDR1 MNHNS and CDR2 SASEGT. This CDR3 is CASSIHRGTEAFF. The CDR3 coding sequence is TGTGCCAGCAGCATACACAGGGGGACTGAAGCTTTCTTT.

There are many counts of this clonotype. The V and J genes are TRBV7-8 and TRBJ1-1; D uncertain. CDR3 length: 15 amino acids. With 3 bases removed from V and 1 base from J, the gap between germline ends came to 12 bases. The V gene's germline CDR1 is SGHVS and CDR2 FQNEAQ. CDR3 sequence: CASSLVLTGNTEAFF. CDR3 coding DNA: TGTGCCAGCAGCTTGGTACTGACTGGGAACACTGAAGCTTTCTTT. Looking up the rest from reference TRBV7-8 and TRBJ1-1 gives the full variable domain: GAGVSQSPRYKVAKRGQDVALRCDPISGHVSLFWYQQALGQGPEFLTYFQNEAQLDKSGLPSDRFFAERPEGSVSTLKIQRTQQEDSAVYLCASSLVLTGNTEAFFGQGTRLTVV.